This TCR beta chain was documented in a study of CD8+ T cells in alopecia areata. General observations from the study: As there was one nonresponder, how baseline CD8+ expansion relates to response remains uncertain. Many expanded lesional clones persisted in scalp and blood during tofacitinib.

This clone was recorded a few times. Its matching antigen is unknown. Other DNA sequences in this sample translate to the same CDR3. The germline CDR1 and CDR2 sequences are MNHNY and SVGAGI (reference sequence). This CDR3 is 14 amino acids long. Trimming stripped 9 bases from V and 1 base from J, with 14 bases between. The sample's treatment: oral pan-JAK inhibitor, 5-10 mg twice daily. Obtained from alopecia areata patients were lesional scalp punch biopsies along with peripheral blood. Cell sorting on a FACSAria was used to separate CD4+ and CD8+ T cells from the PBMCs. As the sequencing template, cDNA was produced by extracting RNA and reverse transcribing it. Using immunoSEQ multiplex PCR, the repertoire was profiled, and TCRdb retains in-frame clones only, with some absent. Here the sample spans about 200,000 clones, about three fifths being singletons.

The sample was CD4+ T cells sorted from blood, taken at week 24, from a patient treated with tofacitinib. This clonotype was sampled from a human donor with alopecia areata. The chain uses TRBV6-6 and TRBJ2-3; D possibly corresponds to TRBD2 (6 bases). The CDR3 DNA follows: TGTGCCAGTTCCCGGGGCGGGGGCACAGATACGCAGTATTTT. As protein: CASSRGGGTDTQYF.